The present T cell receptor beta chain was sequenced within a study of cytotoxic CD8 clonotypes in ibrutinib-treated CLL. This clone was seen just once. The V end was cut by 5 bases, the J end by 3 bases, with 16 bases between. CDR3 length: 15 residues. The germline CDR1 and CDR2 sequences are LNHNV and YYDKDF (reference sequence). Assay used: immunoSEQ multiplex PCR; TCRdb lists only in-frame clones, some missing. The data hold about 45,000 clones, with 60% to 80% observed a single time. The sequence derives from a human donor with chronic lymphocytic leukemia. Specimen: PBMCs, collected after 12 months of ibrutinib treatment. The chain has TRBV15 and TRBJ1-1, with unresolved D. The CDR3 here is CATSPTLMLHTEAFF. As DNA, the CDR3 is TGTGCCACCAGCCCCACCCTCATGCTGCACACTGAAGCTTTCTTT.